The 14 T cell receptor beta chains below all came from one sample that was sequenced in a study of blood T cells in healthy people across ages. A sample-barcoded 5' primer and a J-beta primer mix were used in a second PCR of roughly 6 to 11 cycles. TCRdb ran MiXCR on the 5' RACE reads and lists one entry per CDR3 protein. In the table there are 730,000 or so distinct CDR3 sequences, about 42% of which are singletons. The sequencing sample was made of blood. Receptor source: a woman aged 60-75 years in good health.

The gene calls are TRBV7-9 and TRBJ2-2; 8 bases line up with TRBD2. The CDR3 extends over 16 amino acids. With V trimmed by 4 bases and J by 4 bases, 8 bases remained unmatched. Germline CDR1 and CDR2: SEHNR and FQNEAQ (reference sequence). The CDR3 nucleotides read TGTGCCAGCAGCTCCGGGGGAGCGGGAGTCACCGGGGAGCTGTTTTTT. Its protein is CASSSGGAGVTGELFF.

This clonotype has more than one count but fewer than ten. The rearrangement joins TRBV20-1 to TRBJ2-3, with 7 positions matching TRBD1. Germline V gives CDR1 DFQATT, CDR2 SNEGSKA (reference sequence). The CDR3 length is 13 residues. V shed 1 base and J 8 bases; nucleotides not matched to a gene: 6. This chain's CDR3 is CSARGTGVGTQYF. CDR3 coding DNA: TGCAGTGCTAGAGGTACAGGGGTTGGTACGCAGTATTTT.

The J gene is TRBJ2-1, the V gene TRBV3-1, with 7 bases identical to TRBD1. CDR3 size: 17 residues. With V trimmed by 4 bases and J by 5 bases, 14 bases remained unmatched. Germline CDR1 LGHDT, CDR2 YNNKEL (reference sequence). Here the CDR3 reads CASSRRRGQSTDNEQFF. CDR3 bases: TGTGCCAGCAGCCGGAGACGGGGACAGAGTACGGACAATGAGCAGTTCTTC.

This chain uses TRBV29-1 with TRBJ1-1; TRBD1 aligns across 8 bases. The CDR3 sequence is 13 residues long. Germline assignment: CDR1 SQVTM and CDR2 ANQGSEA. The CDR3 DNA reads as TGCGGCGCTTACAGGGGGACGAACACTGAAGCTTTCTTT. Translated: CGAYRGTNTEAFF.

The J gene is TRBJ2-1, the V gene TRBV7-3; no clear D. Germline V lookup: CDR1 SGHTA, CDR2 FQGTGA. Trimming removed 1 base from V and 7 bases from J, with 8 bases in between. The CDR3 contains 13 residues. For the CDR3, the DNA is TGTGCCAGCAGCTTAAACGATCGGAATGAGCAGTTCTTC. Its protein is CASSLNDRNEQFF.

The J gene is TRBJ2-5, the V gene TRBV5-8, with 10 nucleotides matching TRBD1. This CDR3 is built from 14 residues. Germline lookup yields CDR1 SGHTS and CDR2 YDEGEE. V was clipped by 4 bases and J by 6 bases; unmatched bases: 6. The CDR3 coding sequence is TGTGCCAGCAGCCACCGGACAGGGGGAAAGACCCAGTACTTC. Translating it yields CASSHRTGGKTQYF.

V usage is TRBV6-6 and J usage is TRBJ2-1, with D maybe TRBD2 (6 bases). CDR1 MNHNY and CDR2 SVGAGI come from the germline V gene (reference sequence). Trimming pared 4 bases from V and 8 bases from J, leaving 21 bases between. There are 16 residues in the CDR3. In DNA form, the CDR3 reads TGTGCCAGCAGTTTACCGACCTCATGGGGGGTCGATGAGCAGTTCTTC. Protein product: CASSLPTSWGVDEQFF.

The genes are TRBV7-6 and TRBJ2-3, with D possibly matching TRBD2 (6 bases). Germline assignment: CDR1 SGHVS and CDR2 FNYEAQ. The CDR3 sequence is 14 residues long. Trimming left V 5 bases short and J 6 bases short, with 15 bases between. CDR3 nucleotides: TGTGCCAGCAGCCCCCGGGGGTGGTTTGATACGCAGTATTTT. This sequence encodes CASSPRGWFDTQYF. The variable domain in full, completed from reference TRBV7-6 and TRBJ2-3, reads GAGVSQSPRYKVTKRGQDVALRCDPISGHVSLYWYRQALGQGPEFLTYFNYEAQQDKSGLPNDRFSAERPEGSISTLTIQRTEQRDSAMYRCASSPRGWFDTQYFGPGTRLTVL.

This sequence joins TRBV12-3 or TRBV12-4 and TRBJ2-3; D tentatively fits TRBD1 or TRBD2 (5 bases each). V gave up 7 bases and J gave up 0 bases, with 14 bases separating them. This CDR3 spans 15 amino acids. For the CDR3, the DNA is TGTGCCAGCATCCAAGGGACGGGGAGCACAGATACGCAGTATTTT. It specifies CASIQGTGSTDTQYF.

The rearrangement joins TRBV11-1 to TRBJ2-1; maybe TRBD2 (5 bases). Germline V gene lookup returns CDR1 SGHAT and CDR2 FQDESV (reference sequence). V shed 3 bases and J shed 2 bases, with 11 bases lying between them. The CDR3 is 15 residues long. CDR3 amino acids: CASSFEASTYNEQFF. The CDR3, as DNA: TGTGCCAGCAGCTTCGAAGCTAGCACCTACAATGAGCAGTTCTTC.

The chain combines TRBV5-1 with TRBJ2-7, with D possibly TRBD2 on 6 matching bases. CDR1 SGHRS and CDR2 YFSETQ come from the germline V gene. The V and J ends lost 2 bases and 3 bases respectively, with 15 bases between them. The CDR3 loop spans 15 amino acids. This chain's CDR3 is CASSLPGERLYEQYF. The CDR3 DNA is TGCGCCAGCAGCTTACCGGGGGAGAGGCTCTACGAGCAGTACTTC.

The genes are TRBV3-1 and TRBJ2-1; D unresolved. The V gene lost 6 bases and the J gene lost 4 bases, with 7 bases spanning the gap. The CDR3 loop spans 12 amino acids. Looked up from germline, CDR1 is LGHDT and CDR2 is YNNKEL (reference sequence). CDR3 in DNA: TGTGCCAGCAGATCTAATTACAATGAGCAGTTCTTC. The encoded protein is CASRSNYNEQFF.

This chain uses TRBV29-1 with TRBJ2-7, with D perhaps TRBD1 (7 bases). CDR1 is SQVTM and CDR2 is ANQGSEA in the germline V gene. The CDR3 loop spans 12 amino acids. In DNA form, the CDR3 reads TGCGGCGCTCGGGACAGAACGGAGGGAGAGTACTTC. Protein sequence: CGARDRTEGEYF.

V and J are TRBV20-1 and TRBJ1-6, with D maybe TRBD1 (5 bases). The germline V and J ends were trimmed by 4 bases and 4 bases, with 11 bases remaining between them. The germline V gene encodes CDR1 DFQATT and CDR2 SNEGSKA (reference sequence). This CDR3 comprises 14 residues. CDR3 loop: CSANGADYNSPLHF. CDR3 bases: TGCAGTGCTAACGGGGCAGATTATAATTCACCCCTCCACTTT.